What follows are 22 T cell receptor beta chains derived from one specimen sequenced in a study of cytomegalovirus exposure and HLA in healthy donors (TCRdb year 2017). The receptor library was made with the immunoSEQ multiplex PCR assay. For the multiplex PCR, a mixture combining 60 forward primers for TCR Vbeta segments and 13 reverse primers for TCR Jbeta segments was used. The table comes from immuneACCESS by way of TCRdb, which keeps in-frame sequences with V and J called. Part of the clones is missing from these tables; in studies checked, under half for an unresolved V gene and the rest for unknown reasons. Counted in this sample were about 94,000 clones; more than 75% of them appeared once. The ten largest clonotypes hold under 13% of the sample. Sequencing used PBMCs. These receptors were taken from a human donor in good health.

As for this clone: Additional DNA sequences in this sample encode the identical CDR3. The genes are TRBV5-1 and TRBJ2-3, with D possibly TRBD2 on 5 matching bases. This CDR3 is 13 amino acids long. Trimming shortened V by 0 bases and J by 4 bases, and 6 bases separated the two germline ends. The V gene's germline CDR1 is SGHRS and CDR2 YFSETQ. The CDR3 region is CASSLGGADTQYF. The DNA of the CDR3 is TGCGCCAGCAGCTTGGGGGGAGCAGATACGCAGTATTTT.

This chain connects TRBV27 to TRBJ1-1; a possible D gene is TRBD1 (6 bases). CDR3 size: 15 residues. Per germline, CDR1 MNHEY and CDR2 SMNVEV (reference sequence). The germline V and J ends were trimmed by 1 base and 1 base, with 10 bases remaining between them. CDR3 DNA: TGTGCCAGCAGTTTATGGGGGGGCCCGAACACTGAAGCTTTCTTT. Translation: CASSLWGGPNTEAFF.

The CDR3 is CAWSVGVGRETQYF. DNA of the CDR3: TGTGCCTGGAGTGTAGGGGTGGGGCGAGAGACCCAGTACTTC. The V gene is TRBV30, the J gene TRBJ2-5; D may be TRBD1 (5 bases). Between the trimmed V and J ends, which lost 0 bases and 4 bases, there was a span of 12 bases. CDR1 and CDR2 (germline): GTSNPN, SVGIG (reference sequence). The CDR3 runs to 14 residues.

The chain is built from TRBV7-2 and TRBJ1-4; D perhaps matches TRBD1 (5 bases). CDR3 length: 14 residues. Germline V gives CDR1 SGHTA, CDR2 FQGNSA. V shed 6 bases and J shed 6 bases, with 14 bases lying between them. The CDR3 here is CASSSGTNHEKLFF. Here the CDR3 DNA reads TGTGCCAGCAGTTCCGGGACTAACCATGAAAAACTGTTTTTT.

V usage is TRBV19 and J usage is TRBJ2-3; 7 bases match TRBD1. The CDR3 has 14 residues. Trimming removed 8 bases from V and 2 bases from J; junction bases left unmatched: 7. Germline CDR1 is LNHDA and CDR2 is SQIVND (reference sequence). In nucleotides, the CDR3 is TGTGCCAGTTCATGGGACAGAGCCACAGATACGCAGTATTTT. Encoded protein: CASSWDRATDTQYF.

There are a few counts of this clone. The V and J genes are TRBV28 and TRBJ1-2; TRBD1 matches at 9 bases. This CDR3 is built from 16 residues. Germline V lookup: CDR1 MDHEN, CDR2 SYDVKM. The V and J ends lost 5 bases and 7 bases, in that order; junction bases with no gene match: 14. The CDR3 region is CASSPWTGDAGSGYTF. CDR3 nucleotide sequence: TGTGCCAGCAGTCCCTGGACAGGGGACGCGGGGAGTGGCTACACCTTC.

This clone appeared a few times. The chain employs TRBV6-5 and TRBJ2-7, with D unresolved. CDR1 is MNHEY and CDR2 is SVGAGI in the germline V gene. The CDR3 is 11 amino acids. The germline V and J ends were trimmed by 2 bases and 5 bases, with 4 bases remaining between them. CDR3 coding DNA: TGTGCCAGCAGTTACAGCCACGAGCAGTACTTC. It codes for CASSYSHEQYF.

V is TRBV28 and J is TRBJ2-7; D is unresolved. Germline assignment: CDR1 MDHEN and CDR2 SYDVKM. V lost 2 bases, J lost 2 bases, and 7 bases lay in between. The CDR3 is 13 amino acids. Here the CDR3 reads CASSLGTPYEQYF. The CDR3 region has the DNA TGTGCCAGCAGTTTAGGCACCCCCTACGAGCAGTACTTC.

The chain joins TRBV5-1 to TRBJ2-5, with 11 bases that match TRBD2. The CDR3 consists of 17 residues. Germline V gene sequence: CDR1 SGHRS, CDR2 YFSETQ. V was pared by 1 base and J by 3 bases, with 8 bases of the junction left unmatched. CDR3 bases: TGCGCCAGCAGCTTGCAAATAGCGGGGGGGACCAAAGAGACCCAGTACTTC. Amino acids: CASSLQIAGGTKETQYF.

The J gene is TRBJ2-1, the V gene TRBV20-1; D uncertain. The V and J ends lost 4 bases and 4 bases respectively, with 5 bases between them. Germline V gene lookup returns CDR1 DFQATT and CDR2 SNEGSKA (reference sequence). The CDR3 has 11 residues. The CDR3 DNA sequence: TGCAGTGCTAATCGGTACAATGAGCAGTTCTTC. Its protein product is CSANRYNEQFF.

The rearrangement uses TRBV13 and TRBJ1-1; tentatively, D is TRBD1 (6 bases). The CDR3 length is 14 residues. The germline V gene has CDR1 PRHDT and CDR2 FYEKMQ (reference sequence). Trimming removed 1 base from V and 8 bases from J, with 14 bases in between. The CDR3 sequence: CASSLDLDRREAFF. As DNA, the CDR3 is TGTGCCAGCAGCTTAGACCTGGACAGAAGAGAAGCTTTCTTT.

V and J are TRBV7-8 and TRBJ1-2, with TRBD1 matching over 7 bases. The CDR3 totals 16 residues. Germline assignment: CDR1 SGHVS and CDR2 FQNEAQ. V shed 1 base and J 8 bases; nucleotides not matched to a gene: 13. The CDR3 loop is CASSLDRGRVQDGYTF. The DNA of the CDR3 is TGTGCCAGCAGCTTAGACAGGGGTCGGGTCCAGGACGGCTACACCTTC.

The chain uses TRBV7-2 and TRBJ1-2, with D maybe TRBD1 (5 bases). The V gene lost 2 bases and the J gene lost 4 bases, with 11 bases spanning the gap. The CDR3 is 14 residues long. Germline V lookup: CDR1 SGHTA, CDR2 FQGNSA. CDR3 DNA sequence: TGTGCCAGCAGCTTATTTGGGGCCCGCTATGGCTACACCTTC. Translating gives CASSLFGARYGYTF.

In its sample, this clone was seen once. This sequence joins TRBV6-4 and TRBJ2-1, with D possibly being TRBD2 (5 bases). In germline, CDR1 is MRHNA, CDR2 SNTAGT. The CDR3 is made up of 16 amino acids. The V end lost 2 bases, the J end lost 2 bases, and 13 bases lay between the germline ends. The CDR3 sequence: CASSDQMGAAYNEQFF. The DNA of the CDR3 is TGTGCCAGCAGTGACCAAATGGGAGCGGCCTACAATGAGCAGTTCTTC.

The V call is TRBV19, the J call TRBJ1-4, with a possible D match to TRBD1 (6 bases). The CDR3 has 14 amino acids. Deletions cut 6 bases from V and 7 bases from J, with 15 bases between. Per germline, CDR1 LNHDA and CDR2 SQIVND (reference sequence). The CDR3 bases are TGTGCCAGTAGAGAGACAGGCAGGACTGAAAAACTGTTTTTT. Amino acid sequence: CASRETGRTEKLFF.

The V and J genes are TRBV7-9 and TRBJ1-1; no clear D. The CDR3 covers 12 residues. V lost 5 bases and J 9 bases, leaving 13 bases between the germline ends. In germline, CDR1 is SEHNR, CDR2 FQNEAQ (reference sequence). The CDR3 is CASSRGASKAFF. The CDR3 DNA sequence: TGTGCCAGCAGCCGAGGAGCCTCTAAAGCTTTCTTT.

V and J are TRBV4-2 and TRBJ2-7; tentatively, D is TRBD2 (5 bases). V lost 4 bases, J lost 4 bases, and 17 bases lay in between. Looked up from germline, CDR1 is LGHNA and CDR2 is YNFKEQ. This CDR3 is 15 amino acids long. DNA of the CDR3: TGTGCCAGCAGCCGAGATCGTCAACTAGGGTACGAGCAGTACTTC. It yields the protein CASSRDRQLGYEQYF.

The chain employs TRBV5-4 and TRBJ1-5, with 8 bases fitting TRBD1. The CDR3 is 15 amino acids. V lost 4 bases to trimming and J lost 0 bases; unmatched junction nucleotides: 3. CDR1 and CDR2 from the germline V gene are SGHNT and YYREEE (reference sequence). CDR3 in amino acids: CASSVQGVSNQPQHF. The CDR3 region has the DNA TGTGCCAGCAGCGTACAGGGGGTTAGCAATCAGCCCCAGCATTTT.

The chain links TRBV6-1 to TRBJ1-2; 7 bases line up with TRBD1. V was pared by 7 bases and J by 2 bases, with 4 bases of the junction left unmatched. The CDR3 contains 13 residues. The germline CDR1 and CDR2 sequences are MNHNS and SASEGT. The CDR3 DNA sequence: TGTGCCAGCAAGGGCAGGGGGAACTATGGCTACACCTTC. Encoded protein: CASKGRGNYGYTF.

This clone was recorded a few times. This chain connects TRBV6-1 to TRBJ1-1, with D possibly TRBD1 on 6 matching bases. CDR3 length equals 14 residues. The V end lost 4 bases, the J end lost 1 base, and 10 bases lay between the germline ends. CDR1 is MNHNS, CDR2 SASEGT, per germline. CDR3 protein: CASSARGSNTEAFF. CDR3 nucleotide sequence: TGTGCCAGCAGTGCCAGGGGCTCGAACACTGAAGCTTTCTTT.

The chain employs TRBV7-9 and TRBJ1-1, with D perhaps TRBD1 (5 bases). Germline V gene sequence: CDR1 SEHNR, CDR2 FQNEAQ (reference sequence). With 5 bases removed from V and 4 bases from J, the gap between germline ends came to 14 bases. The CDR3 is 14 residues long. The CDR3 DNA reads TGTGCCAGCAGCCCAGAGCAGGGTTTCACTGAAGCTTTCTTT. It translates to CASSPEQGFTEAFF.

The chain links TRBV9 to TRBJ2-1, with 8 bases lining up with TRBD1. In germline, CDR1 is SGDLS, CDR2 YYNGEE. Trimming removed 6 bases from V and 5 bases from J; junction bases left unmatched: 7. This CDR3 has 14 amino acids. The CDR3 reads CASNSDRAHNEQFF. The DNA for the CDR3 is TGTGCCAGCAACTCGGACAGGGCCCACAATGAGCAGTTCTTC.